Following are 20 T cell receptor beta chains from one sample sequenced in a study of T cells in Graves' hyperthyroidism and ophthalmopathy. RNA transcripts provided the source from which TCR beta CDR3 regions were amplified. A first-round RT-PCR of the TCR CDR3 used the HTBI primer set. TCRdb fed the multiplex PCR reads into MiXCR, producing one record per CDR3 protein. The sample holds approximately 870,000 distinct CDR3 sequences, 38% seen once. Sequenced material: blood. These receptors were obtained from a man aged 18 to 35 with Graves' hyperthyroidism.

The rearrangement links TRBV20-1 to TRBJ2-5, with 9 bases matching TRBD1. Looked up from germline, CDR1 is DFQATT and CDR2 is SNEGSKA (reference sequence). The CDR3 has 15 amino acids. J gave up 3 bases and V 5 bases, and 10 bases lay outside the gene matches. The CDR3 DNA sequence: TGCAGTGCTCCCTCGAACGGACAGGGGAAAGAGACCCAGTACTTC. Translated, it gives CSAPSNGQGKETQYF.

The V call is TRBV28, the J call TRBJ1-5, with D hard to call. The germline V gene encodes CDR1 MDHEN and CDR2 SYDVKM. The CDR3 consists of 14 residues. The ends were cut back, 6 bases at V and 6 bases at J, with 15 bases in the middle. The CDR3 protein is CASRTRIGTQPQHF. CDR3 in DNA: TGTGCCAGCAGAACCCGGATCGGTACTCAGCCCCAGCATTTT.

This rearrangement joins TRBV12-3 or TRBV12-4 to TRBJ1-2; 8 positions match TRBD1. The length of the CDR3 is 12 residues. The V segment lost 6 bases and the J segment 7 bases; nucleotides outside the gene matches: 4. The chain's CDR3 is CASSRGQSGYTF. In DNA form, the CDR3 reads TGTGCCAGCAGCAGGGGGCAGAGTGGCTACACCTTC.

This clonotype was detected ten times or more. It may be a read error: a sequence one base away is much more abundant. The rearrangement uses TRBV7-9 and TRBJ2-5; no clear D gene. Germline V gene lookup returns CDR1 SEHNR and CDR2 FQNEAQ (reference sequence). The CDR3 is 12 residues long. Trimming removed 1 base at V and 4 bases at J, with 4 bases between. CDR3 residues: CASSLDPETQYF. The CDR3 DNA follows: TGTGCCAGCAGCTTAGACCCAGAGACCCAGTACTTC. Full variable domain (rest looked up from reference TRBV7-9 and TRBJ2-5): DTGVSQNPRHKITKRGQNVTFRCDPISEHNRLYWYRQTLGQGPEFLTYFQNEAQLEKSRLLSDRFSAERPKGSFSTLEIQRTEQGDSAMYLCASSLDPETQYFGPGTRLLVL.

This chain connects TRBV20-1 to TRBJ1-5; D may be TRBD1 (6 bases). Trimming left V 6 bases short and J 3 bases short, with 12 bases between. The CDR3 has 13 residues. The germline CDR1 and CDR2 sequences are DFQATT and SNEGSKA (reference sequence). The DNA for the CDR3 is TGCAGTGCGGCGGGACACCTCAATCAGCCCCAGCATTTT. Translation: CSAAGHLNQPQHF.

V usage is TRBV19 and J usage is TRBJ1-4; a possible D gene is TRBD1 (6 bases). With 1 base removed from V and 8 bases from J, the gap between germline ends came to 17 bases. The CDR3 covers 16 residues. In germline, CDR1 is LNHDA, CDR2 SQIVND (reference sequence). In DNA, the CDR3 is TGTGCCAGTAGTATAGGCACAGGGAATGTTGGCGAAAAACTGTTTTTT. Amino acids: CASSIGTGNVGEKLFF. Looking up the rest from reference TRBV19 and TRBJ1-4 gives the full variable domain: DGGITQSPKYLFRKEGQNVTLSCEQNLNHDAMYWYRQDPGQGLRLIYYSQIVNDFQKGDIAEGYSVSREKKESFPLTVTSAQKNPTAFYLCASSIGTGNVGEKLFFGSGTQLSVL.

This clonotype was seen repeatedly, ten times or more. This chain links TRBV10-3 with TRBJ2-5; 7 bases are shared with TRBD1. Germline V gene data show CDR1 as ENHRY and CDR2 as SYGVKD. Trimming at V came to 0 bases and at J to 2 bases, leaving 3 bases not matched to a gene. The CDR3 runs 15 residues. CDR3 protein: CAISESTGQQETQYF. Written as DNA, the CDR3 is TGTGCCATCAGTGAGTCGACGGGACAGCAAGAGACCCAGTACTTC.

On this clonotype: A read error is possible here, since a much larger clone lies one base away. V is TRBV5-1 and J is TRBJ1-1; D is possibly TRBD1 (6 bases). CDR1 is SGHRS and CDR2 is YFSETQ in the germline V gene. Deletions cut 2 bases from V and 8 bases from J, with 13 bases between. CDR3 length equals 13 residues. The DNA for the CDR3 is TGCGCCAGCAGCTTTGTGGTGGGGGCCGAAGCTTTCTTT. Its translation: CASSFVVGAEAFF.

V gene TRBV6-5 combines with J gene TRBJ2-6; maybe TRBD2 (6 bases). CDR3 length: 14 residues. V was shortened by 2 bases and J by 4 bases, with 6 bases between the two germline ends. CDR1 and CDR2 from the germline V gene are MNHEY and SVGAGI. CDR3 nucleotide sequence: TGTGCCAGCAGTTACGCGGGGGGGGCCAACGTCCTGACTTTC. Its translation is CASSYAGGANVLTF.

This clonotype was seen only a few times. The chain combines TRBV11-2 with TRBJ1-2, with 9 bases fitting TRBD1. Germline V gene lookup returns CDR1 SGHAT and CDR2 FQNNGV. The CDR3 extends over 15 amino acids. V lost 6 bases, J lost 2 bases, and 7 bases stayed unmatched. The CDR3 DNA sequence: TGTGCCAGCAGTAACTACAGGGGGCTCAACTATGGCTACACCTTC. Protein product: CASSNYRGLNYGYTF.

The CDR3 region has the DNA TGTGCCATCAGGGGAGCGGGGGGCACAGATACGCAGTATTTT. This translates into CAIRGAGGTDTQYF. V and J are TRBV10-3 and TRBJ2-3; TRBD2 matches at 8 bases. Unmatched junction bases numbered 3, after V lost 6 bases and J lost 1 base. CDR3 length: 14 residues. Germline-derived CDR1 and CDR2 are ENHRY and SYGVKD.

The CDR3 DNA is TGCAGTGCTAGAGATCGATCTGTGGGAGAGGACACTGAAGCTTTCTTT. Amino acids: CSARDRSVGEDTEAFF. The chain has TRBV20-1 and TRBJ1-1; D is ambiguous. Trimming took off 0 bases at V and 3 bases at J, with 17 bases between the two ends. Germline V gene sequence: CDR1 DFQATT, CDR2 SNEGSKA (reference sequence). This CDR3 contains 16 residues.

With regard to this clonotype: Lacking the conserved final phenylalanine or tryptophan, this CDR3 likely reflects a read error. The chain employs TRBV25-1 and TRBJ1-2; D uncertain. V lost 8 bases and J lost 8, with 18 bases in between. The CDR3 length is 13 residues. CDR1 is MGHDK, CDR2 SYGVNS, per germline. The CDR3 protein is CASVEGPSRGYTL. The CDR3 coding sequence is TGTGCCAGCGTTGAAGGTCCGTCGAGGGGCTACACCCTC.

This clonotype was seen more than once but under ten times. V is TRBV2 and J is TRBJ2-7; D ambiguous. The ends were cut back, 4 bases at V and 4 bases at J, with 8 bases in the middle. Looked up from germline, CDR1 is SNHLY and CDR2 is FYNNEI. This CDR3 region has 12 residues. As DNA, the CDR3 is TGTGCCAGCAGTGCACGGGTTTACGAGCAGTACTTC. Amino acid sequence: CASSARVYEQYF.

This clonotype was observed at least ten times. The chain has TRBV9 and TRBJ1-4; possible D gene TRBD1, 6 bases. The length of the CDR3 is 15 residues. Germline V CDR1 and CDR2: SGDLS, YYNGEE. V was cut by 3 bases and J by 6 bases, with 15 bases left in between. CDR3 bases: TGTGCCAGCAGCGGATCGCCAGGGGTGGATGAAAAACTGTTTTTT. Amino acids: CASSGSPGVDEKLFF.

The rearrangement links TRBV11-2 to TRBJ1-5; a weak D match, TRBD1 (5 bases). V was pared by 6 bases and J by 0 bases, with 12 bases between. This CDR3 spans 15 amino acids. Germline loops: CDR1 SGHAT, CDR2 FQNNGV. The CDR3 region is CASSLGDYSNQPQHF. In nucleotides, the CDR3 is TGTGCCAGCAGTTTGGGGGATTATAGCAATCAGCCCCAGCATTTT.

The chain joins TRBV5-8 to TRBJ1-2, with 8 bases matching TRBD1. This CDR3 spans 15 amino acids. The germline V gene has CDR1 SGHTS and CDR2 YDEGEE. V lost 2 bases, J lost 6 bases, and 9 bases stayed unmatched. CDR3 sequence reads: CASSLPDRVSNGYTF. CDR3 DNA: TGTGCCAGCAGCTTACCGGACAGGGTATCGAATGGCTACACCTTC.

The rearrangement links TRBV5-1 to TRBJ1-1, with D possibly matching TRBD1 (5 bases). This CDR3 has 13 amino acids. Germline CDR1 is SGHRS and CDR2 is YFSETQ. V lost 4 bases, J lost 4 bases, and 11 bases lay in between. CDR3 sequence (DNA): TGCGCCAGCAGCCTTGTGGGGGTCACTGAAGCTTTCTTT. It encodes CASSLVGVTEAFF. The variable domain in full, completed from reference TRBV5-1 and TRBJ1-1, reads KAGVTQTPRYLIKTRGQQVTLSCSPISGHRSVSWYQQTPGQGLQFLFEYFSETQRNKGNFPGRFSGRQFSNSRSEMNVSTLELGDSALYLCASSLVGVTEAFFGQGTRLTVV.

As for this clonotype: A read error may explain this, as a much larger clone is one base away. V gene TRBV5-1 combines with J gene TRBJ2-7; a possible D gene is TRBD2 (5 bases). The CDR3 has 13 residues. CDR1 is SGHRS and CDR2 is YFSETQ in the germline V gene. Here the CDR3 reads CASRTTDISERYF. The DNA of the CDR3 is TGCGCCAGCAGGACTACCGATATTTCCGAGCGGTACTTC.

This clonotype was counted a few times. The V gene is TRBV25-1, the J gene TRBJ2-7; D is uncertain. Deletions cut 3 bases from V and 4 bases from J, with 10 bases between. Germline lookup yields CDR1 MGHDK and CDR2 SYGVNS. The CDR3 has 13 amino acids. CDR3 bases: TGTGCCAGCAGTGACTCGTCTATGTACGAGCAGTACTTC. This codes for CASSDSSMYEQYF.